The 19 T cell receptor beta chains below were found in one sample sequenced in a study of early T cells in non-severe SARS-CoV-2 infection. TCRdb passed the 5' RACE reads through MiXCR, listing each CDR3 protein once. Altogether tens of thousands of distinct CDR3 sequences are present, roughly 12% being singletons, with the ten largest covering roughly 3.4%. Sequenced input: whole blood. Every receptor here comes from an adult who was a healthcare worker with PCR-confirmed SARS-CoV-2 infection or an uninfected control (not recorded which).

V usage is TRBV29-1 and J usage is TRBJ2-3; 14 nucleotides line up with TRBD2. V lost 4 bases, J lost 6 bases, and 6 bases stayed unmatched. Germline V gene sequence: CDR1 SQVTM, CDR2 ANQGSEA. The CDR3 runs to 15 residues. CDR3: CSVGGTSGSLDTQYF. In DNA form, the CDR3 reads TGCAGCGTTGGAGGGACTAGCGGGAGCCTGGATACGCAGTATTTT.

A few counts support this clonotype. V usage is TRBV5-4 and J usage is TRBJ1-1, with a tentative D call TRBD1 (6 bases). The V and J ends lost 3 bases and 1 base respectively, with 13 bases between them. Per the germline V gene, CDR1 is SGHNT and CDR2 is YYREEE (reference sequence). The CDR3 has 15 residues. In nucleotides, the CDR3 is TGTGCCAGCAGCTCTCAGACAGGTCGGAACACTGAAGCTTTCTTT. Encoded protein: CASSSQTGRNTEAFF. The full variable domain, in which reference TRBV5-4 and TRBJ1-1 provide the parts outside the CDR3, is ETGVTQSPTHLIKTRGQQVTLRCSSQSGHNTVSWYQQALGQGPQFIFQYYREEENGRGNFPPRFSGLQFPNYSSELNVNALELDDSALYLCASSSQTGRNTEAFFGQGTRLTVV.

The chain couples TRBV2 to TRBJ2-4; D call uncertain. Looked up from germline, CDR1 is SNHLY and CDR2 is FYNNEI. V was cut by 4 bases and J by 4 bases, with 8 bases left in between. The CDR3 runs 13 residues. The chain's CDR3 is CASSASPKNIQYF. As DNA, the CDR3 is TGTGCCAGCAGTGCGAGCCCGAAAAACATTCAGTACTTC.

This clonotype was counted at least ten times. The CDR3 nucleotides are TGCGCCAGCACCATCACTAGCGGGGGCGGGAATGAGCAGTTCTTC. Its translation is CASTITSGGGNEQFF. The chain combines TRBV5-1 with TRBJ2-1, with 11 bases identical to TRBD2. Germline values: CDR1 SGHRS, CDR2 YFSETQ. CDR3 length: 15 residues. Unmatched junction bases numbered 9, after V lost 6 bases and J lost 7 bases.

CDR3 DNA sequence: TGCGCCAGCAGCCAACTAGCGGAGCAGTTCTTC. Encoded protein: CASSQLAEQFF. The J gene is TRBJ2-1, the V gene TRBV4-1; the D gene is possibly TRBD2 (6 bases). In germline, CDR1 is MGHRA, CDR2 YSYEKL. The ends were cut back, 2 bases at V and 10 bases at J, with 6 bases in the middle. The CDR3 runs to 11 residues.

V gene TRBV28 combines with J gene TRBJ2-3, with D unresolved. The CDR3 is 14 amino acids. With 4 bases removed from V and 2 bases from J, the gap between germline ends came to 10 bases. The germline V gene encodes CDR1 MDHEN and CDR2 SYDVKM. In nucleotides, the CDR3 is TGTGCCAGCAGTTCTGGGCCGCCCACAGATACGCAGTATTTT. Encoded protein: CASSSGPPTDTQYF.

This sequence joins TRBV6-2 or TRBV6-3 and TRBJ1-1; maybe TRBD1 (5 bases). V was shortened by 6 bases and J by 3 bases, with 14 bases between the two germline ends. The CDR3 is 14 amino acids. Germline lookup yields CDR1 MNHEY and CDR2 SVGEGT. CDR3 region: CASRQDSQHTEAFF. The CDR3 DNA sequence: TGTGCCAGCAGACAAGACAGCCAACACACTGAAGCTTTCTTT.

The CDR3 DNA reads TGCGCCAGCAGCTTTGAAGGGGTAGGCAATCAGCCCCAGCATTTT. Amino acid sequence: CASSFEGVGNQPQHF. This sequence joins TRBV5-1 and TRBJ1-5, with D perhaps matching TRBD1 (5 bases). This CDR3 is 15 amino acids long. CDR1 and CDR2 (germline): SGHRS, YFSETQ. Between the trimmed V and J ends, which lost 2 bases and 2 bases, there was a span of 11 bases.

The table lists this clonotype with many counts. This chain links TRBV28 with TRBJ1-5, with D possibly TRBD1 on 6 matching bases. This CDR3 has 17 amino acids. The germline CDR1 and CDR2 sequences are MDHEN and SYDVKM. Trimming left V 3 bases short and J 0 bases short, with 15 bases between. The CDR3 nucleotides are TGTGCCAGCAGTTTCCAGGGGCTGGGCTATAGCAATCAGCCCCAGCATTTT. Protein: CASSFQGLGYSNQPQHF.

The CDR3 reads CASRLQPGTGENTEAFF. The CDR3, as DNA: TGTGCCAGCAGACTACAACCGGGGACAGGAGAGAACACTGAAGCTTTCTTT. The chain links TRBV28 to TRBJ1-1; TRBD1 matches at 8 bases. With V trimmed by 6 bases and J by 1 base, 13 bases remained unmatched. This CDR3 has 17 residues. Germline CDR1 MDHEN, CDR2 SYDVKM. The full variable domain, with the rest looked up from reference TRBV28 and TRBJ1-1, is DVKVTQSSRYLVKRTGEKVFLECVQDMDHENMFWYRQDPGLGLRLIYFSYDVKMKEKGDIPEGYSVSREKKERFSLILESASTNQTSMYLCASRLQPGTGENTEAFFGQGTRLTVV.

A single count supports this clonotype. A read error may explain this, as a much larger clone is one base away. The J gene is TRBJ1-2, the V gene TRBV29-1; possibly TRBD1 for D (5 bases). The CDR3 runs 13 residues. V dropped 8 bases and J dropped 1 base, with 14 bases sitting between them. CDR1 is SQVTM, CDR2 ANQGSEA, per germline. The DNA of the CDR3 is TGCAGCATTGGGGGAGGATATAACTATGGCTACACCTTC. The encoded protein is CSIGGGYNYGYTF.

This clonotype was observed many times. The rearrangement links TRBV20-1 to TRBJ2-3; D call uncertain. Germline CDR1 and CDR2: DFQATT and SNEGSKA (reference sequence). V was cut by 6 bases and J by 2 bases, with 15 bases left in between. The CDR3 runs to 14 residues. The DNA for the CDR3 is TGCAGTGCCACCCCGGCCTACACCACAGATACGCAGTATTTT. Its protein product is CSATPAYTTDTQYF.

This clonotype came up a few times. The V and J genes are TRBV7-3 and TRBJ2-1, with D tentatively TRBD2 (6 bases). The V end was cut by 5 bases, the J end by 3 bases, with 11 bases between. This CDR3 has 14 residues. Per the germline V gene, CDR1 is SGHTA and CDR2 is FQGTGA. CDR3 sequence (DNA): TGTGCCAGCAGCCGGGACTCTTTCTACAATGAGCAGTTCTTC. Amino acids: CASSRDSFYNEQFF.

This clonotype was picked up many times. The chain is built from TRBV4-1 and TRBJ2-5; 8 bases agree with TRBD1. CDR3 length: 14 residues. V shed 4 bases and J 7 bases; nucleotides not matched to a gene: 8. Germline CDR1 and CDR2: MGHRA and YSYEKL. CDR3 in amino acids: CASSPEDRAGTQYF. CDR3 coding DNA: TGCGCCAGCAGCCCAGAGGACAGGGCCGGGACCCAGTACTTC.

This clonotype was seen only once. CDR3 in DNA: TGTGCCTGGAGTGTAAGTGATGAGCAGTTCTTC. It encodes CAWSVSDEQFF. The V gene is TRBV30, the J gene TRBJ2-1; D not certain. Deletions cut 0 bases from V and 8 bases from J, with 5 bases between. Germline V gene lookup returns CDR1 GTSNPN and CDR2 SVGIG (reference sequence). The length of the CDR3 is 11 residues.

This clonotype was detected ten times or more. J is TRBJ2-2 and V is TRBV15; D may be TRBD2 (5 bases). CDR3 size: 16 residues. Germline V CDR1 and CDR2: LNHNV, YYDKDF (reference sequence). V was cut by 1 base and J by 3 bases, with 12 bases left in between. The CDR3 coding sequence is TGTGCCACCAGCAGAGGAATCGGAGGCTACACCGGGGAGCTGTTTTTT. Protein sequence: CATSRGIGGYTGELFF. Together with reference TRBV15 and TRBJ2-2, the CDR3 gives the full variable domain: DAMVIQNPRYQVTQFGKPVTLSCSQTLNHNVMYWYQQKSSQAPKLLFHYYDKDFNNEADTPDNFQSRRPNTSFCFLDIRSPGLGDTAMYLCATSRGIGGYTGELFFGEGSRLTVL.

The table lists this clonotype with a few counts. The chain combines TRBV20-1 with TRBJ2-5; 13 nucleotides line up with TRBD2. The CDR3 loop spans 17 amino acids. The V segment lost 2 bases and the J segment 5 bases; nucleotides outside the gene matches: 11. Germline loops: CDR1 DFQATT, CDR2 SNEGSKA (reference sequence). CDR3 sequence: CSARLPLLAGGKETQYF. Written as DNA, the CDR3 is TGCAGTGCTAGATTGCCCCTACTAGCGGGAGGGAAGGAGACCCAGTACTTC.

This clonotype was seen a handful of times. The chain recombines TRBV7-9 with TRBJ2-3, with 10 bases fitting TRBD2. The CDR3 sequence is 13 residues long. The germline CDR1 and CDR2 sequences are SEHNR and FQNEAQ (reference sequence). Trimming took 5 bases from V and 4 from J; bases not matched to a gene: 0. The CDR3 is CASSGLAADTQYF. The DNA for the CDR3 is TGTGCCAGCAGCGGACTAGCGGCAGATACGCAGTATTTT.

The rearrangement uses TRBV5-1 and TRBJ2-2; D unclear. The CDR3 loop spans 13 amino acids. Germline V gives CDR1 SGHRS, CDR2 YFSETQ. V lost 7 bases and J 6 bases, leaving 13 bases between the germline ends. In nucleotides, the CDR3 is TGCGCCAGCCGACCCATAGGTTCCGGGGAGCTGTTTTTT. Its protein product is CASRPIGSGELFF.